This T cell receptor beta chain came from a study of blood T cells in healthy people across ages. Study-level points and caveats: Nothing was known about donor CMV status, and this possibly confounded expanded clonotype changes. Diversity of TCR beta correlated strongly with naive T cell percentage.

They isolated at least 6 million PBMCs from each sample. No fewer than 5.5 micrograms of total RNA were isolated from every sample. Only a few counts were recorded for this clonotype. Its antigen is not known. A second roughly 6 to 12 cycle PCR used barcoded and J-beta primers. TCRdb fed the 5' RACE reads into MiXCR, producing one record per CDR3 protein. The sample holds 580,000 or so distinct CDR3 sequences, around 48% seen once. Sequencing input: blood. This clonotype originated in a man older than 75 in good health.

CDR3 residues: CASSPDRVGAKNIQYF. The DNA of the CDR3 is TGTGCCAGCAGCCCAGACAGGGTGGGAGCCAAAAACATTCAGTACTTC. The chain is built from TRBV7-2 and TRBJ2-4; 7 nucleotides align to TRBD1. The V and J ends lost 5 bases and 0 bases, in that order; junction bases with no gene match: 7. Germline V gene data show CDR1 as SGHTA and CDR2 as FQGNSA. The CDR3 has 16 amino acids.